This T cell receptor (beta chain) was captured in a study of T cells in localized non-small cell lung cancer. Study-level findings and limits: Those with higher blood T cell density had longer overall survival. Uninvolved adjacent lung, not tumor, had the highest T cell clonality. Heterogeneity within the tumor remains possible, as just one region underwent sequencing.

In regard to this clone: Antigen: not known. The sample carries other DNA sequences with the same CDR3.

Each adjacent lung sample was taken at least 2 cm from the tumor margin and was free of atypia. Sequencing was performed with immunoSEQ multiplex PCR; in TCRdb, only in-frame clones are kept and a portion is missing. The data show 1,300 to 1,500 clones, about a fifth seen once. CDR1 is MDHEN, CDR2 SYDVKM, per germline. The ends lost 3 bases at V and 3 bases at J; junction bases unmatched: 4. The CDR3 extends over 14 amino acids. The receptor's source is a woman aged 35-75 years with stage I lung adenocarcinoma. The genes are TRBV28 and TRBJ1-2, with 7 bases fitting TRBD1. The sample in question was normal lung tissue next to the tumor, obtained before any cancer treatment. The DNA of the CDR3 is TGTGCCAGCAGTTTCAGGGACAGACACTATGGCTACACCTTC. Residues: CASSFRDRHYGYTF.